The 32 T cell receptor beta chains listed next were all sequenced from one sample in a study of blood T cells in healthy people across ages. Next came a second PCR, run for about 7 to 12 cycles, which used a sample-barcoded 5' primer along with a J-beta primer mix. TCRdb redid the calling of the 5' RACE reads with MiXCR, one entry per CDR3 protein. This table holds 700,000 to 850,000 distinct CDR3 sequences, 30% to 45% found once. The sample was blood. These receptors were collected from a young man in good health.

The CDR3 spells CSARDRPRQGAIETQYF. CDR3 in DNA: TGCAGTGCTAGAGATAGGCCACGCCAGGGGGCGATCGAGACCCAGTACTTC. The chain employs TRBV20-1 and TRBJ2-5; 8 nucleotides agree with TRBD1. This CDR3 has 17 residues. CDR1 is DFQATT, CDR2 SNEGSKA, per germline (reference sequence). Germline trimming cut 0 bases from V and 5 bases from J; bases unmatched to any gene: 14.

This clonotype was seen just once. The genes are TRBV6-5 and TRBJ2-5; D possibly corresponds to TRBD1 (6 bases). Looked up from germline, CDR1 is MNHEY and CDR2 is SVGAGI. V was shortened by 6 bases and J by 11 bases, with 25 bases between the two germline ends. The CDR3 totals 15 residues. The CDR3 DNA sequence: TGTGCCAGCAGCCTCGCGGTAGGGGGTAACAATGAGCAGTACTTC. It codes for CASSLAVGGNNEQYF.

The J gene is TRBJ1-2, the V gene TRBV2; 11 bases map to TRBD1. The CDR3 is 15 amino acids. The V gene end was trimmed by 3 bases and the J gene end by 4 bases; junction bases not matched to a gene: 4. Germline CDR1 is SNHLY and CDR2 is FYNNEI. CDR3 protein: CASSEGTGGAYGYTF. The CDR3 coding sequence is TGTGCCAGCAGTGAGGGGACAGGGGGGGCCTATGGCTACACCTTC.

This clonotype was picked up a small number of times. The CDR3 DNA follows: TGCGCCAGCAGCTTGGGGACAGGCCCCGAAAAACTGTTTTTT. Translating it yields CASSLGTGPEKLFF. J is TRBJ1-4 and V is TRBV5-1; 7 bases are a match to TRBD1. The CDR3 spans 14 residues. Trimming removed 0 bases from V and 8 bases from J; junction bases left unmatched: 4. Germline-derived CDR1 and CDR2 are SGHRS and YFSETQ.

This clonotype was counted a few times. The rearrangement uses TRBV7-2 and TRBJ2-2; D not resolved. The CDR3 runs to 14 residues. The V gene's germline CDR1 is SGHTA and CDR2 FQGNSA. The V end was cut by 3 bases, the J end by 1 base, with 6 bases between. In DNA form, the CDR3 reads TGTGCCAGCAGCTTTCCTAGGAACACCGGGGAGCTGTTTTTT. It translates to CASSFPRNTGELFF.

This clonotype was seen more than once but under ten times. The J gene is TRBJ2-1, the V gene TRBV5-1, with 7 bases aligning to TRBD1. The V gene's germline CDR1 is SGHRS and CDR2 YFSETQ. V trimming: 4 bases; J trimming: 3 bases; junction bases outside the gene matches: 10. The CDR3 has 16 residues. The CDR3 loop reads CASSTQGEIGYNEQFF. The DNA for the CDR3 is TGCGCCAGCAGCACCCAGGGGGAGATTGGCTACAATGAGCAGTTCTTC.

This clonotype has ten or more counts. The chain joins TRBV20-1 to TRBJ2-7; D might be TRBD1 (6 bases). The germline CDR1 and CDR2 sequences are DFQATT and SNEGSKA (reference sequence). CDR3 length: 15 residues. The V end was cut by 3 bases, the J end by 0 bases, with 15 bases between. Here the CDR3 reads CSASALQGNSYEQYF. For the CDR3, the DNA is TGCAGTGCTAGCGCACTACAGGGCAACTCCTACGAGCAGTACTTC.

V and J are TRBV12-3 or TRBV12-4 and TRBJ1-1; a possible D gene is TRBD1 (5 bases). The CDR3 runs 14 residues. Trimming left V 3 bases short and J 6 bases short, with 14 bases between. The CDR3 region has the DNA TGTGCCAGCAGTTTCAACTCGGGGCTTTCTGAAGCTTTCTTT. The encoded protein is CASSFNSGLSEAFF.

This clonotype has more than one count but fewer than ten. The chain joins TRBV7-2 to TRBJ1-5, with 9 nucleotides matching TRBD1. V dropped 4 bases and J dropped 7; count of bases not matched to a gene: 5. From germline, CDR1 is SGHTA and CDR2 FQGNSA. This CDR3 is 14 amino acids long. CDR3 bases: TGTGCCAGCAGCTGGGACAGGGTGCGGCAGCCCCAGCATTTT. Translated: CASSWDRVRQPQHF.

In its sample, this clonotype was seen a few times. The chain carries TRBV21-1 and TRBJ1-2; TRBD1 is the table's D call and was not checked against the DNA. TRBV21-1 is a listed pseudogene. The CDR3 is 14 residues long. The DNA for the CDR3 is TGTGCCAGCAGCACCGGACAGGGGGTCTATGGCTACACCTTC. Protein product: CASSTGQGVYGYTF.

This clonotype has only a few counts. This rearrangement joins TRBV4-3 to TRBJ1-5; maybe TRBD1 (5 bases). This CDR3 is built from 15 residues. CDR1 and CDR2 from the germline V gene are LGHNA and YSLEER. Deletions cut 0 bases from V and 6 bases from J, with 12 bases between. This CDR3 reads CASSQDGAGFQPQHF. Written as DNA, the CDR3 is TGCGCCAGCAGCCAAGATGGGGCAGGTTTTCAGCCCCAGCATTTT.

This clonotype turned up a few times. The genes are TRBV12-3 or TRBV12-4 and TRBJ1-1; 7 positions agree with TRBD1. The ends lost 6 bases at V and 4 bases at J; junction bases unmatched: 8. The CDR3 covers 14 residues. In DNA form, the CDR3 reads TGTGCCAGCAGGAAACAGGGGAGTTTCACTGAAGCTTTCTTT. This codes for CASRKQGSFTEAFF.

The V call is TRBV10-3, the J call TRBJ2-7; the D is unclear. Germline CDR1 ENHRY, CDR2 SYGVKD. V shed 5 bases and J shed 7 bases, with 24 bases lying between them. The CDR3 extends over 16 amino acids. Written as DNA, the CDR3 is TGTGCCATCAGTCCACTCTACGGATTTTACGGTGGAGAGCAGTACTTC. Its protein is CAISPLYGFYGGEQYF.

This clonotype was picked up many times. The CDR3 protein is CASSLKSEYNEQFF. As DNA, the CDR3 is TGTGCCAGCAGCCTAAAGTCCGAATACAATGAGCAGTTCTTC. This chain links TRBV6-5 with TRBJ2-1; D gene ambiguous. Trimming took off 6 bases at V and 4 bases at J, with 13 bases between the two ends. This CDR3 has 14 amino acids. Looked up from germline, CDR1 is MNHEY and CDR2 is SVGAGI.

This clonotype was detected only a few times. This chain connects TRBV21-1 to TRBJ1-6; the D segment call TRBD1 is taken from the table without a DNA check. TRBV21-1 is labeled a pseudogene. The CDR3 is 16 residues long. CDR3 region: CASSPTNRTGDSPPHF. DNA of the CDR3: TGTGCCAGCAGCCCCACGAACCGGACAGGGGATTCACCCCCCCACTTT.

The table lists this clonotype with many counts. CDR3 nucleotide sequence: TGTGCCAGCAGTTTAACCCCACAGGGTTTAACGCACAATGAGCAGTTCTTC. Encoded protein: CASSLTPQGLTHNEQFF. The rearrangement links TRBV12-3 or TRBV12-4 to TRBJ2-1; D is perhaps TRBD1 (6 bases). V lost 2 bases and J lost 5, with 19 bases in between. The CDR3 consists of 17 residues.

This clonotype was counted between two and nine times. The chain combines TRBV7-2 with TRBJ2-7; D gene uncertain. The CDR3 is 14 amino acids. Germline V lookup: CDR1 SGHTA, CDR2 FQGNSA. V was pared by 3 bases and J by 3 bases, with 12 bases between. The CDR3 loop is CASSLGGPIYEQYF. For the CDR3, the DNA is TGTGCCAGCAGCTTGGGCGGCCCGATCTACGAGCAGTACTTC.

The V call is TRBV20-1, the J call TRBJ1-4; TRBD1 is a possible D gene (5 bases). Trimming left V 3 bases short and J 8 bases short, with 16 bases between. This CDR3 contains 14 residues. Germline loops: CDR1 DFQATT, CDR2 SNEGSKA (reference sequence). This chain's CDR3 is CSASSGTEAEKLFF. The CDR3 DNA is TGCAGTGCTAGCTCCGGGACCGAGGCGGAAAAACTGTTTTTT.

A few counts support this clonotype. The chain is built from TRBV6-5 and TRBJ1-1, with 8 bases aligning to TRBD1. In germline, CDR1 is MNHEY, CDR2 SVGAGI. The length of the CDR3 is 13 residues. Losses at the gene ends were 0 bases for V and 10 bases for J; bases not matched to a gene: 4. CDR3 nucleotides: TGTGCCAGCAGTTACTCTAATACAGGGGGAGCTTTCTTT. It translates to CASSYSNTGGAFF.

This rearrangement joins TRBV27 to TRBJ2-5; D might be TRBD1 (6 bases). Trimming took 8 bases from V and 0 from J, leaving 13 bases between them. The CDR3 loop spans 14 amino acids. Germline V lookup: CDR1 MNHEY, CDR2 SMNVEV (reference sequence). DNA of the CDR3: TGTGCCAGCCGGAAACCAGGGGACCAAGAGACCCAGTACTTC. Its protein is CASRKPGDQETQYF.

The rearrangement uses TRBV5-1 and TRBJ1-6, with no clear D. Trimming took off 0 bases at V and 7 bases at J, with 14 bases between the two ends. The CDR3 is 16 residues long. The germline V gene has CDR1 SGHRS and CDR2 YFSETQ. The CDR3 DNA is TGCGCCAGCAGCTTGGAATCTACGGCGAACAATTCACCCCTCCACTTT. This encodes CASSLESTANNSPLHF.

This clonotype has only a few counts. The chain has TRBV12-3 or TRBV12-4 and TRBJ1-1, with unresolved D. Trimming took off 1 base at V and 0 bases at J, with 12 bases between the two ends. The CDR3 spans 16 residues. The CDR3 DNA is TGTGCCAGCAGTTTAGGACAACCAAGTATGAACACTGAAGCTTTCTTT. It yields the protein CASSLGQPSMNTEAFF.

In regard to this clonotype: A much more abundant neighbour one base away suggests this may be a read error. The V gene is TRBV7-9, the J gene TRBJ2-3; D gene uncertain. CDR3 length: 13 amino acids. Germline V gene lookup returns CDR1 SEHNR and CDR2 FQNEAQ (reference sequence). The DNA of the CDR3 is TGTGTCAGCAGCCCAAGAGGCCCAGATACGCAGTATTTT. Translated: CVSSPRGPDTQYF.

This sequence joins TRBV7-2 and TRBJ2-3; possibly TRBD1 or TRBD2 for D (5 bases each). The CDR3 contains 15 residues. CDR1 SGHTA and CDR2 FQGNSA come from the germline V gene. The V gene lost 3 bases and the J gene lost 2 bases, with 12 bases spanning the gap. The CDR3 region is CASSLRDADTDTQYF. The CDR3 DNA follows: TGTGCCAGCAGCTTGAGGGACGCAGACACAGATACGCAGTATTTT.

The chain recombines TRBV7-9 with TRBJ2-3; 8 nucleotides align to TRBD1. This CDR3 comprises 15 residues. Germline CDR1 is SEHNR and CDR2 is FQNEAQ (reference sequence). V gave up 1 base and J gave up 7 bases; unmatched junction bases: 7. The CDR3 region has the DNA TGTGCCAGCAGCTTAGTCCAGGGGGCCCGGAATACGCAGTATTTT. It translates to CASSLVQGARNTQYF.

V is TRBV7-3 and J is TRBJ1-1, with a weak D call TRBD1 (5 bases). Germline CDR1 reads SGHTA; CDR2 reads FQGTGA. V shed 3 bases and J shed 6 bases, with 11 bases lying between them. CDR3 length: 13 residues. Here the CDR3 DNA reads TGTGCCAGCAGCTTTACAGGAGGGGCTGAAGCTTTCTTT. Residues: CASSFTGGAEAFF. Using reference TRBV7-3 and TRBJ1-1 for the parts outside the CDR3, the full variable domain is GAGVSQTPSNKVTEKGKYVELRCDPISGHTALYWYRQSLGQGPEFLIYFQGTGAADDSGLPNDRFFAVRPEGSVSTLKIQRTERGDSAVYLCASSFTGGAEAFFGQGTRLTVV.

The chain joins TRBV18 to TRBJ2-5; D is ambiguous. In germline, CDR1 is KGHSH, CDR2 LQKENI. Trimming stripped 0 bases from V and 2 bases from J, with 7 bases between. The CDR3 extends over 14 amino acids. The CDR3 DNA reads TGTGCCAGCTCACCACCGGCAGCTCAAGAGACCCAGTACTTC. It specifies CASSPPAAQETQYF.

This clonotype was seen more than once but under ten times. In DNA form, the CDR3 reads TGTGCCAGCTCTTCCGGTGAGGGCTTCTATGGCTACACCTTC. It encodes CASSSGEGFYGYTF. V and J are TRBV18 and TRBJ1-2; no clear D. Germline V gene sequence: CDR1 KGHSH, CDR2 LQKENI. The V gene lost 6 bases and the J gene lost 4 bases, with 15 bases spanning the gap. The CDR3 spans 14 residues.

The chain uses TRBV6-5 and TRBJ1-2, with a weak D call TRBD1 (5 bases). V was pared by 0 bases and J by 11 bases, with 16 bases between. The CDR3 is 14 residues long. The germline V gene encodes CDR1 MNHEY and CDR2 SVGAGI. The DNA for the CDR3 is TGTGCCAGCAGTTACTCCCGGCAGGGTCAGTTGTACACCTTC. Protein product: CASSYSRQGQLYTF.

This clonotype was seen only a few times. The CDR3 sequence is CASRRTSGYNEQFF. The CDR3 DNA is TGTGCCAGCAGGCGGACTAGCGGATACAATGAGCAGTTCTTC. The rearrangement uses TRBV6-5 and TRBJ2-1; 10 positions agree with TRBD2. The CDR3 is 14 amino acids. The germline V gene encodes CDR1 MNHEY and CDR2 SVGAGI. V trimming: 6 bases; J trimming: 4 bases; junction bases outside the gene matches: 3.

This clonotype turned up a few times. J is TRBJ1-4 and V is TRBV7-2; D not resolved. The length of the CDR3 is 12 residues. The V gene lost 7 bases and the J gene lost 8 bases, with 11 bases spanning the gap. Germline CDR1 reads SGHTA; CDR2 reads FQGNSA. CDR3 region: CASTMEREKLFF. The DNA of the CDR3 is TGTGCCAGCACCATGGAGAGGGAAAAACTGTTTTTT.

The table lists this clonotype with a count of one. The chain has TRBV20-1 and TRBJ2-1; 8 nucleotides match TRBD2. Germline V gives CDR1 DFQATT, CDR2 SNEGSKA (reference sequence). There are 14 residues in the CDR3. Trimming cost V 4 bases and J 4 bases; bases outside gene matches: 6. The CDR3 loop is CSAKAGAIYNEQFF. The CDR3 DNA reads TGCAGTGCTAAAGCGGGGGCCATATACAATGAGCAGTTCTTC.